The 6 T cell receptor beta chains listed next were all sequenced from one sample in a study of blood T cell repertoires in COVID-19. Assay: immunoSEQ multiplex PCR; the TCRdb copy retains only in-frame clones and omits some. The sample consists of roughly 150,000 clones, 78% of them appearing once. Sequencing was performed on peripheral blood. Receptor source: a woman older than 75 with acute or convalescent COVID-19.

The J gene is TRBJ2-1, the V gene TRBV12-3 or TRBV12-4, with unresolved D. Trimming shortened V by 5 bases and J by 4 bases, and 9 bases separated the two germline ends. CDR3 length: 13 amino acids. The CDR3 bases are TGTGCCAGCAGTCCGACTTCGTACAATGAGCAGTTCTTC. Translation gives CASSPTSYNEQFF.

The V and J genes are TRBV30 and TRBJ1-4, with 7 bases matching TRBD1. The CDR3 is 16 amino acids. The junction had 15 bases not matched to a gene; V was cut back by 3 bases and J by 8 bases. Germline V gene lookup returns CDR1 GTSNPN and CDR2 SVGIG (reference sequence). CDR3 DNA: TGTGCCTGGAGCGGGATCCCCGGGACAGTTGTAGAAAAACTGTTTTTT. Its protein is CAWSGIPGTVVEKLFF.

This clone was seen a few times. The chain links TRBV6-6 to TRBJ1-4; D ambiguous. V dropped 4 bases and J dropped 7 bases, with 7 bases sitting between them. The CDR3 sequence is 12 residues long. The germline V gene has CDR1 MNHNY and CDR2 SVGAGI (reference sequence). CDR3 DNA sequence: TGTGCCAGCAGTTTACAGATTGAAAAACTGTTTTTT. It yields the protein CASSLQIEKLFF.

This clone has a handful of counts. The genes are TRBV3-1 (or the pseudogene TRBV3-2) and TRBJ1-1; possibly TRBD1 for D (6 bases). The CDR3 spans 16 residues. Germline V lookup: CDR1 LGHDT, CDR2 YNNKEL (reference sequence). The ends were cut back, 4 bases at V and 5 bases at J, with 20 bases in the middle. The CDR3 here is CASSPQGRGAWTEAFF. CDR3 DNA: TGTGCCAGCAGCCCCCAAGGCAGGGGCGCTTGGACTGAAGCTTTCTTT.

CDR3 DNA: TGTGCCAGCTCACCACGTTTGTTCGGACAGGGGACTGAAGCTTTCTTT. Its translation is CASSPRLFGQGTEAFF. The chain employs TRBV18 and TRBJ1-1; TRBD1 aligns across 9 bases. With V trimmed by 1 base and J by 5 bases, 8 bases remained unmatched. Germline CDR1 reads KGHSH; CDR2 reads LQKENI. This CDR3 comprises 16 residues. The complete variable domain, with remaining parts taken from reference TRBV18 and TRBJ1-1, reads NAGVMQNPRHLVRRRGQEARLRCSPMKGHSHVYWYRQLPEEGLKFMVYLQKENIIDESGMPKERFSAEFPKEGPSILRIQQVVRGDSAAYFCASSPRLFGQGTEAFFGQGTRLTVV.

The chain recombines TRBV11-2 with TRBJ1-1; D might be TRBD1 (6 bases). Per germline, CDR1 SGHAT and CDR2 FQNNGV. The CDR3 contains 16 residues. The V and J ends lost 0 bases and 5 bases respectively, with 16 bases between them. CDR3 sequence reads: CASSLEFGRGETEAFF. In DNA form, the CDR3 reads TGTGCCAGCAGCTTAGAATTTGGCAGGGGAGAAACTGAAGCTTTCTTT.